This T cell receptor beta chain was captured in a study of T cell repertoires in cytomegalovirus infection. Study context: Both a matching HLA type and CMV infection were indicated by public TCR beta signatures. Findings and caveats of the study: Cumulative public TCR beta family frequency identified carriers of CMV plus the relevant HLA. The response measured ex vivo was dominated by TCR beta clonotypes (HLA-C-restricted and CMV-specific).

This clonotype appeared many times. Antigen: not known. One entry per CDR3 protein results from TCRdb running MiXCR on the reads. Of under 100,000 distinct CDR3 sequences listed, roughly 3.6% are singletons. The germline V gene has CDR1 MDHEN and CDR2 SYDVKM. V shed 6 bases and J shed 0 bases, with 12 bases lying between them. The CDR3 is made up of 16 amino acids. Sequences were obtained from PBMCs. The chain uses TRBV28 and TRBJ2-6; TRBD2 is a possible D gene (5 bases). This clonotype was obtained from a human donor in good health (CMV status not recorded). Some clones in this sample may be carry-over from other donors' samples. This chain's CDR3 is CASRPQRGSGANVLTF. In DNA form, the CDR3 reads TGTGCCAGCAGACCGCAACGGGGCTCTGGGGCCAACGTCCTGACTTTC.